This T cell receptor beta chain emerged from a study of metastatic and nonmetastatic thyroid tumors (dated by TCRdb to the early 2020s). Notes on the research overall: Repertoires were compared across peripheral blood and tumor or nodule tissue samples from malignant and benign thyroid patients. Study-wide conclusions, independent of this receptor: TCR beta diversity was reported as significantly higher in malignant tumors than in benign nodules, in both blood and tumor samples.

The germline V gene supplies CDR1 WSHSY and CDR2 SAAADI. From the cysteine up to the phenylalanine, the CDR3 has a length of 15 residues. The read is trimmed to its CDR3 DNA, 45 bases read in frame from base 1. In its sample, this clone was seen many times. No antigen is known for it. Its ends do not fully match the called genes, so a read error is possible. The library was produced with PCR. TCRdb lists the instrument as Illumina HiSeq 4000. High-throughput sequencing was used to profile the TCR beta-chain CDR3 region of every patient. Per the source publication's procedure: CDR3 differences across clinicopathological groups were used to build a classifier for discriminating distant-metastatic papillary thyroid cancer patients. The Shannon index was used to measure repertoire diversity, and the Morisita-Horn index was used to measure how similar tumor and blood repertoires were. The public reads were quality trimmed at Q25 with fastp and then assembled into clones with MiXCR by TCRdb, keeping productive beta chains. These V and J calls rely on TCRdb rather than the paper's analysis. This sample has more than 40,000 clones in its table, and 28% of those were observed once. Of the sample, 9.9% falls within the top ten clones.

No treatment had been received by any patient before thyroid surgery. Using T-cell receptor beta sequencing, the study looked back at clinical samples from patients collected from the early 2010s to the late 2010s. The chain is encoded by TRBV10-2 joined to TRBJ2-7; the D gene identity is not certain. This clonotype was obtained from a male donor with papillary thyroid cancer or a benign thyroid nodule (not recorded which). Some clones in this sample may be carry-over from other donors' samples. The sequenced sample was blood. The nucleotide sequence reads as follows: TGCGCCGGCAGTGAGTACGGTTCAAGCTCCTACGAGCAGTACTTC. Protein translation: CAGSEYGSSSYEQYF.